The 32 T cell receptor beta chains below all came from one sample that was sequenced in a study of blood T cell repertoires in COVID-19. The repertoire was sequenced with immunoSEQ multiplex PCR; TCRdb's copy has only in-frame clones and lacks some. The repertoire holds about 50,000 clones, with roughly 80% as singletons. Sample: peripheral blood. These receptors came from a human donor in a cohort sampled during active COVID-19.

This clone was seen only a few times. J is TRBJ1-6 and V is TRBV6-5, with D uncertain. The V and J ends lost 6 bases and 10 bases respectively, with 16 bases between them. CDR1 and CDR2 from the germline V gene are MNHEY and SVGAGI. This CDR3 has 14 residues. This chain's CDR3 is CASRFGSLGSPLHF. The CDR3 DNA sequence: TGTGCCAGCAGGTTTGGGTCCCTGGGCTCACCCCTCCACTTT.

In this sample, this clone turned up a few times. CDR3 nucleotide sequence: TGTGCCAGCAGCTTGAGTGCCTGGGGAGATCAGCCCCAGCATTTT. This sequence encodes CASSLSAWGDQPQHF. V and J are TRBV5-4 and TRBJ1-5; no clear D. The V end was cut by 1 base, the J end by 5 bases, with 13 bases between. The CDR3 length is 15 residues. Germline-derived CDR1 and CDR2 are SGHNT and YYREEE (reference sequence).

V is TRBV9 and J is TRBJ1-1; TRBD1 aligns across 8 bases. With 4 bases clipped from V and 2 bases from J, the junction kept 4 bases outside the gene matches. The germline CDR1 and CDR2 sequences are SGDLS and YYNGEE. This CDR3 has 14 amino acids. The CDR3 coding sequence is TGTGCCAGCAGCTACACAGGGGGAAACACTGAAGCTTTCTTT. As protein: CASSYTGGNTEAFF. Full variable domain (missing parts from reference TRBV9 and TRBJ1-1): DSGVTQTPKHLITATGQRVTLRCSPRSGDLSVYWYQQSLDQGLQFLIQYYNGEERAKGNILERFSAQQFPDLHSELNLSSLELGDSALYFCASSYTGGNTEAFFGQGTRLTVV.

This chain connects TRBV30 to TRBJ2-7, with D uncertain. The CDR3 runs to 12 residues. Germline assignment: CDR1 GTSNPN and CDR2 SVGIG (reference sequence). V was pared by 5 bases and J by 2 bases, with 10 bases between. CDR3 amino acids: CAWGPNAYEQYF. DNA for the CDR3: TGTGCCTGGGGCCCCAATGCCTACGAGCAGTACTTC.

The gene calls are TRBV27 and TRBJ1-2, with a possible D match to TRBD1 (6 bases). V dropped 5 bases and J dropped 6 bases, with 13 bases sitting between them. Germline CDR1 MNHEY, CDR2 SMNVEV (reference sequence). The CDR3 contains 13 residues. The CDR3 region is CASSATGRDGYTF. CDR3 nucleotide sequence: TGTGCCAGCAGTGCCACAGGGAGGGATGGCTACACCTTC.

This clone was seen just once. V usage is TRBV7-2 and J usage is TRBJ1-1; 7 bases are a match to TRBD1. The CDR3 has 15 residues. V was pared by 0 bases and J by 7 bases, with 8 bases of the junction left unmatched. The V gene's germline CDR1 is SGHTA and CDR2 FQGNSA. The CDR3 reads CASSLAPTGTVEAFF. The CDR3 nucleotides are TGTGCCAGCAGCTTAGCCCCAACCGGGACAGTTGAAGCTTTCTTT.

V gene TRBV30 combines with J gene TRBJ1-2; TRBD1 matches 9 bases. J gave up 5 bases and V 7 bases, and 8 bases lay outside the gene matches. Germline CDR1 GTSNPN, CDR2 SVGIG (reference sequence). This CDR3 has 13 residues. As DNA, the CDR3 is TGTGCCTCCTCACCCGGGACAGGGTATGGCTACACCTTC. Translated, it gives CASSPGTGYGYTF.

This sequence joins TRBV9 and TRBJ2-5; D unclear. This CDR3 is built from 16 residues. V lost 0 bases and J 5 bases, leaving 17 bases between the germline ends. In germline, CDR1 is SGDLS, CDR2 YYNGEE. The CDR3 bases are TGTGCCAGCAGCGTAGCTGTCAGAGGCGAGACGGAGACCCAGTACTTC. Its translation: CASSVAVRGETETQYF.

The chain links TRBV4-3 to TRBJ1-6, with 12 bases fitting TRBD1. V trimming: 3 bases; J trimming: 7 bases; junction bases outside the gene matches: 1. Germline V gives CDR1 LGHNA, CDR2 YSLEER. The length of the CDR3 is 15 residues. CDR3 nucleotides: TGCGCCAGCAGCCAGGGGACAGGGGGCAATTCACCCCTCCACTTT. Its translation: CASSQGTGGNSPLHF.

V is TRBV6-4 and J is TRBJ1-4; D unclear. V was shortened by 6 bases and J by 2 bases, with 13 bases between the two germline ends. Per germline, CDR1 MRHNA and CDR2 SNTAGT. This CDR3 spans 15 amino acids. In DNA form, the CDR3 reads TGTGCCAGCAGGGTGGATTCGGGTACTAATGAAAAACTGTTTTTT. As protein: CASRVDSGTNEKLFF.

This clone was counted once. This chain links TRBV30 with TRBJ1-2, with D possibly being TRBD1 (6 bases). Trimming stripped 2 bases from V and 10 bases from J, with 11 bases between. Germline lookup yields CDR1 GTSNPN and CDR2 SVGIG (reference sequence). The CDR3 is 11 amino acids. CDR3 loop: CAWSSRGPYTF. CDR3 sequence (DNA): TGTGCCTGGAGTTCCAGGGGACCCTACACCTTC.

In regard to this clone: In the same sample, other DNA sequences code for this CDR3. V usage is TRBV19 and J usage is TRBJ2-7; possible D gene TRBD2, 5 bases. V shed 3 bases and J shed 1 base, with 7 bases lying between them. Germline V gene data show CDR1 as LNHDA and CDR2 as SQIVND (reference sequence). The CDR3 is 13 residues long. CDR3 DNA sequence: TGTGCCAGTAGTATTACGGGGTCCTACGAGCAGTACTTC. Residues: CASSITGSYEQYF.

The chain links TRBV2 to TRBJ2-1, with 9 bases that match TRBD2. The V gene end was trimmed by 7 bases and the J gene end by 3 bases; junction bases not matched to a gene: 4. The germline V gene has CDR1 SNHLY and CDR2 FYNNEI. The CDR3 is 14 residues long. The CDR3 is CASTRAGGYNEQFF. The CDR3 DNA is TGTGCCAGCACACGAGCGGGGGGCTACAATGAGCAGTTCTTC.

The chain uses TRBV19 and TRBJ1-5; D is uncertain. The CDR3 is made up of 17 amino acids. Trimming left V 1 base short and J 6 bases short, with 19 bases between. Germline assignment: CDR1 LNHDA and CDR2 SQIVND (reference sequence). The CDR3 loop is CASSIARTFGRLQPQHF. CDR3 DNA sequence: TGTGCCAGTAGTATAGCTCGGACTTTTGGGCGGCTTCAGCCCCAGCATTTT.

The chain carries TRBV18 and TRBJ2-7; no firm D call. Germline V gene lookup returns CDR1 KGHSH and CDR2 LQKENI. V was cut by 1 base and J by 9 bases, with 13 bases left in between. This CDR3 has 13 residues. The CDR3 nucleotides are TGTGCCAGCTCACCACTCGTTACAGCCAGGCAGTACTTC. It yields the protein CASSPLVTARQYF.

The chain uses TRBV4-3 and TRBJ2-7; D uncertain. Germline assignment: CDR1 LGHNA and CDR2 YSLEER. Between the trimmed V and J ends, which lost 3 bases and 0 bases, there was a span of 12 bases. The CDR3 runs to 15 residues. In DNA form, the CDR3 reads TGCGCCAGCAGCCAGAGTCAACGGAGCTCCTACGAGCAGTACTTC. It specifies CASSQSQRSSYEQYF.

This sequence joins TRBV3-1 (or the pseudogene TRBV3-2) and TRBJ2-7, with 8 bases lining up with TRBD2. Trimming removed 0 bases from V and 0 bases from J; junction bases left unmatched: 7. Germline V gene lookup returns CDR1 LGHDT and CDR2 YNNKEL (reference sequence). The CDR3 is 17 amino acids. CDR3 DNA: TGTGCCAGCAGCCAAGAAGTCCTCGGGACTAGCTCCTACGAGCAGTACTTC. This sequence encodes CASSQEVLGTSSYEQYF.

V is TRBV6-2 or TRBV6-3 and J is TRBJ2-7; 9 nucleotides line up with TRBD1. The CDR3 runs 21 residues. Germline-derived CDR1 and CDR2 are MNHEY and SVGEGT. The trim removed 0 bases at V and 0 bases at J, leaving 18 bases unmatched. The CDR3 is CASSYSIALTGGEGSSYEQYF. The CDR3 DNA sequence: TGTGCCAGCAGTTACTCGATTGCCCTCACAGGGGGCGAGGGCAGCTCCTACGAGCAGTACTTC.

The rearrangement uses TRBV12-5 and TRBJ1-2, with D possibly matching TRBD1 (5 bases). CDR3 length equals 19 residues. Germline V CDR1 and CDR2: LGHNT, FRNRAP. V was shortened by 0 bases and J by 1 base, with 21 bases between the two germline ends. This chain's CDR3 is CASGLVEGRTTDINYGYTF. The CDR3, as DNA: TGTGCTAGTGGTTTGGTAGAAGGGAGGACAACAGATATTAACTATGGCTACACCTTC.

The V gene is TRBV6-5, the J gene TRBJ1-4; D is ambiguous. The length of the CDR3 is 14 residues. Trimming took 4 bases from V and 0 from J, leaving 6 bases between them. Germline V CDR1 and CDR2: MNHEY, SVGAGI. As DNA, the CDR3 is TGTGCCAGCAGTTTGGGAGCAACTAATGAAAAACTGTTTTTT. Its translation: CASSLGATNEKLFF.

The rearrangement joins TRBV20-1 to TRBJ1-2; D not certain. This CDR3 region has 11 residues. The V end was cut by 3 bases, the J end by 3 bases, with 5 bases between. CDR1 is DFQATT, CDR2 SNEGSKA, per germline (reference sequence). This CDR3 is CSASSDYGYTF. Here the CDR3 DNA reads TGCAGTGCTAGTTCGGACTATGGCTACACCTTC.

The CDR3 DNA is TGTGCCAGCAGCCAAGTTTCATATGGCTACACCTTC. It codes for CASSQVSYGYTF. This chain links TRBV14 with TRBJ1-2; D call uncertain. CDR3 size: 12 residues. Germline V gene lookup returns CDR1 SGHDN and CDR2 FVKESK. Trimming shortened V by 1 base and J by 5 bases, and 5 bases separated the two germline ends. Full variable domain (missing parts from reference TRBV14 and TRBJ1-2): EAGVTQFPSHSVIEKGQTVTLRCDPISGHDNLYWYRRVMGKEIKFLLHFVKESKQDESGMPNNRFLAERTGGTYSTLKVQPAELEDSGVYFCASSQVSYGYTFGSGTRLTVV.

V gene TRBV4-3 combines with J gene TRBJ1-2; 9 bases are a match to TRBD1. V trimming: 0 bases; J trimming: 6 bases; junction bases outside the gene matches: 5. The CDR3 contains 15 residues. Germline CDR1 LGHNA, CDR2 YSLEER. As DNA, the CDR3 is TGCGCCAGCAGCCAAGATACAGGGGGCGCGAATGGCTACACCTTC. The encoded protein is CASSQDTGGANGYTF.

J is TRBJ1-2 and V is TRBV7-8; no clear D gene. The CDR3 totals 13 residues. Germline V lookup: CDR1 SGHVS, CDR2 FQNEAQ. V lost 1 base to trimming and J lost 4 bases, with 7 bases between them. CDR3 sequence (DNA): TGTGCCAGCAGCTTAGGGTCGGTCTATGGCTACACCTTC. Translated: CASSLGSVYGYTF.

The rearrangement uses TRBV5-1 and TRBJ2-5; D may be TRBD1 (6 bases). The V gene's germline CDR1 is SGHRS and CDR2 YFSETQ. V was cut by 3 bases and J by 4 bases, with 19 bases left in between. The CDR3 runs to 16 residues. The CDR3 coding sequence is TGCGCCAGCAGCTGGGGGCGCGAGCCCAGGGGAGAGACCCAGTACTTC. Translation: CASSWGREPRGETQYF.

The count of this clone is one. The rearrangement joins TRBV5-5 to TRBJ2-7; 7 nucleotides line up with TRBD1. V was clipped by 2 bases and J by 1 base; unmatched bases: 3. The germline CDR1 and CDR2 sequences are SGHKS and YYEKEE (reference sequence). The CDR3 has 14 residues. As DNA, the CDR3 is TGTGCCAGCAGCTTTAGACAGGGATCCTACGAGCAGTACTTC. It is translated as CASSFRQGSYEQYF.

The rearrangement links TRBV2 to TRBJ1-5, with 7 bases fitting TRBD1. The CDR3 sequence is 15 residues long. The V segment lost 5 bases and the J segment 3 bases; nucleotides outside the gene matches: 7. Germline loops: CDR1 SNHLY, CDR2 FYNNEI. CDR3 bases: TGTGCCAGCAGTCTAGGGGGCGCGAACAATCAGCCCCAGCATTTT. Translated, it gives CASSLGGANNQPQHF. Filled out from reference TRBV2 and TRBJ1-5, the complete variable domain reads EPEVTQTPSHQVTQMGQEVILRCVPISNHLYFYWYRQILGQKVEFLVSFYNNEISEKSEIFDDQFSVERPDGSNFTLKIRSTKLEDSAMYFCASSLGGANNQPQHFGDGTRLSIL.

V usage is TRBV15 and J usage is TRBJ1-2, with D uncertain. Germline V lookup: CDR1 LNHNV, CDR2 YYDKDF (reference sequence). Trimming left V 0 bases short and J 3 bases short, with 8 bases between. The CDR3 is 14 residues long. This CDR3 is CATSRDQQYYGYTF. Written as DNA, the CDR3 is TGTGCCACCAGCAGAGATCAACAGTACTATGGCTACACCTTC. Looking up the rest from reference TRBV15 and TRBJ1-2 gives the full variable domain: DAMVIQNPRYQVTQFGKPVTLSCSQTLNHNVMYWYQQKSSQAPKLLFHYYDKDFNNEADTPDNFQSRRPNTSFCFLDIRSPGLGDTAMYLCATSRDQQYYGYTFGSGTRLTVV.

The genes are TRBV2 and TRBJ1-2, with 8 bases that match TRBD1. The junction had 2 bases not matched to a gene; V was cut back by 5 bases and J by 0 bases. This CDR3 has 14 residues. The germline V gene encodes CDR1 SNHLY and CDR2 FYNNEI. The CDR3 loop reads CASSLQGANYGYTF. For the CDR3, the DNA is TGTGCCAGCAGTTTACAGGGGGCTAACTATGGCTACACCTTC.

The chain couples TRBV4-1 to TRBJ1-2, with 8 bases aligning to TRBD1. This CDR3 is 16 amino acids long. CDR1 is MGHRA and CDR2 is YSYEKL in the germline V gene. V shed 3 bases, J shed 3 bases, and the junction held 9 bases outside the gene matches. The CDR3 bases are TGCGCCAGCAGCCAGGGACAGGCCCCGCAGGACTATGGCTACACCTTC. Its translation: CASSQGQAPQDYGYTF.

This clone was picked up one time. This chain connects TRBV2 to TRBJ2-1; TRBD2 is a possible D gene (6 bases). The ends were cut back, 8 bases at V and 11 bases at J, with 13 bases in the middle. Germline V gene lookup returns CDR1 SNHLY and CDR2 FYNNEI. The CDR3 spans 11 residues. The CDR3 nucleotides read TGTGCCAGCTCAGTGCGGGGCCAGCAGTTCTTC. The encoded protein is CASSVRGQQFF.

The V call is TRBV7-9, the J call TRBJ2-3, with TRBD1 matching 9 bases. V shed 5 bases, J shed 3 bases, and the junction held 3 bases outside the gene matches. Germline loops: CDR1 SEHNR, CDR2 FQNEAQ (reference sequence). This CDR3 region has 14 residues. The CDR3 bases are TGTGCCAGCAGCAAGGACAGGGGAACAGATACGCAGTATTTT. Translation gives CASSKDRGTDTQYF.